The clone carrying this TCR beta chain was seen a single time. Sequencing used immunoSEQ multiplex PCR; TCRdb keeps in-frame clones, though not all of them. The profile shows 70,000 to 75,000 clones, 92% of them singletons. The CDR3 totals 14 residues. Deletions cut 0 bases from V and 11 bases from J, with 17 bases between. Germline CDR1 SGHRS, CDR2 YFSETQ. This sample is drawn from a study of T cell changes during pregnancy in multiple sclerosis. Specimen: peripheral blood, collected before pregnancy. The chain has TRBV5-1 and TRBJ1-1; TRBD1 is a possible D gene (5 bases). The TCR sequence derives from a female donor with multiple sclerosis, enrolled in a pregnancy study. DNA for the CDR3: TGCGCCAGCAGCTTGGCCCTCGACAGTTTGAGGGCTTTCTTT. Its protein product is CASSLALDSLRAFF.